This T cell receptor beta chain was sequenced during a study of OX40 agonist ivuxolimab in advanced cancers. The CDR3 sequence is 16 residues long. Germline trimming cut 0 bases from V and 6 bases from J; bases unmatched to any gene: 8. Germline lookup yields CDR1 SGHRS and CDR2 YFSETQ. Profiled with immunoSEQ multiplex PCR; TCRdb holds only in-frame clones, not every one. The table shows around 63,000 clones, with just over 85% occurring only once. The sequence came from an adult with an advanced solid tumor such as melanoma, head and neck, liver or kidney cancer. The V gene is TRBV5-1, the J gene TRBJ1-1, with TRBD1 matching over 10 bases. The starting material was CD4+ or CD8+ T cells sorted from blood, obtained in a trial of the OX40 agonist ivuxolimab. The DNA of the CDR3 is TGCGCCAGCAGCTTGGCGCCTGTCGGACAGGGGGCTGAAGCTTTCTTT. Encoded protein: CASSLAPVGQGAEAFF. The full variable domain, completed using reference TRBV5-1 and TRBJ1-1, is KAGVTQTPRYLIKTRGQQVTLSCSPISGHRSVSWYQQTPGQGLQFLFEYFSETQRNKGNFPGRFSGRQFSNSRSEMNVSTLELGDSALYLCASSLAPVGQGAEAFFGQGTRLTVV.